The 21 T cell receptor beta chains below all came from one sample that was sequenced in a study of molecular identifiers for immune sequencing clone quantification. From the PCR reads, TCRdb called clonotypes with MiXCR, one entry per CDR3 protein. The sample carries more than 550,000 distinct CDR3 sequences, about 25% recorded once. Sequencing was performed on naive CD8+ T cells from blood, with Jurkat cell RNA spiked in. Subset reported: FACS-sorted CD8+CD4-CCR7+CD45RA+ naive T cells. The receptors derive from a human donor in good health. Some libraries in this study had Jurkat cell RNA spiked in.

This clonotype was counted ten times or more. V usage is TRBV7-2 and J usage is TRBJ1-2; D unclear. The V end was cut by 6 bases, the J end by 7 bases, with 18 bases between. The CDR3 totals 14 residues. Germline V gene sequence: CDR1 SGHTA, CDR2 FQGNSA. In nucleotides, the CDR3 is TGTGCCAGCAGTGCTGCGGACGGTGTCTTTGGCTACACCTTC. Protein sequence: CASSAADGVFGYTF.

This clonotype showed up just a few times. DNA of the CDR3: TGTGCCAGCAGTCAAACTAGTTACTTTTCCTACGAGCAGTACTTC. The encoded protein is CASSQTSYFSYEQYF. The chain carries TRBV6-2 or TRBV6-3 and TRBJ2-7, with D perhaps matching TRBD2 (5 bases). Germline V gene lookup returns CDR1 MNHEY and CDR2 SVGEGT. The CDR3 spans 15 residues. V lost 5 bases and J 1 base, leaving 15 bases between the germline ends.

This clonotype was counted ten times or more. The chain links TRBV7-9 to TRBJ1-1; the D is unclear. The V end lost 6 bases, the J end lost 2 bases, and 7 bases lay between the germline ends. The CDR3 runs 12 residues. Germline V CDR1 and CDR2: SEHNR, FQNEAQ (reference sequence). CDR3: CASRWYNTEAFF. CDR3 in DNA: TGTGCCAGCAGGTGGTATAACACTGAAGCTTTCTTT.

This clonotype was observed at least ten times. V is TRBV4-3 and J is TRBJ2-5; D gene ambiguous. This CDR3 is 15 amino acids long. V was pared by 0 bases and J by 0 bases, with 8 bases between. The germline gives CDR1 LGHNA, CDR2 YSLEER. This CDR3 reads CASSQDLGYQETQYF. CDR3 in DNA: TGCGCCAGCAGCCAAGATTTAGGGTACCAAGAGACCCAGTACTTC.

This clonotype has only a few counts. This CDR3 is CASSPSGTGLDGELFF. The CDR3 region has the DNA TGTGCCAGCAGCCCTTCCGGGACGGGTCTTGACGGGGAGCTGTTTTTT. The rearrangement links TRBV7-9 to TRBJ2-2; D may correspond to TRBD1 or TRBD2 (5 bases each). Germline CDR1 and CDR2: SEHNR and FQNEAQ (reference sequence). CDR3 length equals 16 residues. The germline V and J ends were trimmed by 5 bases and 7 bases, with 20 bases remaining between them.

This clonotype was counted ten times or more. The rearrangement links TRBV4-2 to TRBJ2-7; TRBD1 matches 10 bases. The CDR3 is 17 residues long. Per the germline V gene, CDR1 is LGHNA and CDR2 is YNFKEQ. Losses at the gene ends were 4 bases for V and 2 bases for J; bases not matched to a gene: 11. The CDR3 nucleotides read TGTGCCAGCAGCCTTTCCCCTTCCGGGACAGGGGCCTACGAGCAGTACTTC. It specifies CASSLSPSGTGAYEQYF.

This clonotype occurred many times. The chain employs TRBV12-3 or TRBV12-4 and TRBJ1-1; D is uncertain. V dropped 8 bases and J dropped 0 bases, with 7 bases sitting between them. The CDR3 contains 12 residues. Written as DNA, the CDR3 is TGTGCCAGCGGTTGGGTGAACACTGAAGCTTTCTTT. Translated: CASGWVNTEAFF.

For this clonotype: This may come from a read error, since a much larger clone is one base off. The chain has TRBV7-9 and TRBJ1-1, with unresolved D. Trimming stripped 11 bases from V and 7 bases from J, with 17 bases between. Germline V gene lookup returns CDR1 SEHNR and CDR2 FQNEAQ (reference sequence). This CDR3 is built from 12 residues. Here the CDR3 reads CACTHWAGEAFF. CDR3 nucleotide sequence: TGTGCCTGCACCCATTGGGCAGGTGAAGCTTTCTTT. The full variable domain, rest sourced from reference TRBV7-9 and TRBJ1-1, is DTGVSQNPRHKITKRGQNVTFRCDPISEHNRLYWYRQTLGQGPEFLTYFQNEAQLEKSRLLSDRFSAERPKGSFSTLEIQRTEQGDSAMYLCACTHWAGEAFFGQGTRLTVV.

This clonotype has at least ten counts. The chain carries TRBV6-6 and TRBJ2-3; 7 nucleotides line up with TRBD2. V lost 5 bases, J lost 5 bases, and 19 bases stayed unmatched. The CDR3 totals 18 residues. Looked up from germline, CDR1 is MNHNY and CDR2 is SVGAGI (reference sequence). CDR3 region: CASSNEGRVKRGKDTQYF. The CDR3 DNA sequence: TGTGCCAGCAGTAACGAAGGCAGGGTAAAGCGGGGTAAAGATACGCAGTATTTT.

In this sample, this clonotype turned up many times. The chain couples TRBV4-1 to TRBJ2-7, with D possibly matching TRBD2 (5 bases). Germline V gene lookup returns CDR1 MGHRA and CDR2 YSYEKL. V dropped 1 base and J dropped 3 bases, with 16 bases sitting between them. The CDR3 length is 16 residues. In DNA form, the CDR3 reads TGCGCCAGCAGCCAAGGAGGGAGCCTGGCCAACTACGAGCAGTACTTC. Residues: CASSQGGSLANYEQYF.

The chain employs TRBV4-3 and TRBJ2-7; the match to TRBD1 covers 10 bases. The CDR3 is made up of 16 amino acids. Trimming cost V 3 bases and J 2 bases; bases outside gene matches: 7. The germline V gene has CDR1 LGHNA and CDR2 YSLEER. CDR3 bases: TGCGCCAGCAGCCAGGATCGGACAGGGGGGGCCTACGAGCAGTACTTC. It translates to CASSQDRTGGAYEQYF.

This clonotype was seen at least ten times. The CDR3 is CASSLEQGANEQFF. DNA for the CDR3: TGCGCCAGCAGCTTGGAACAGGGGGCCAATGAGCAGTTCTTC. This sequence joins TRBV5-1 and TRBJ2-1; TRBD1 matches at 9 bases. The CDR3 totals 14 residues. CDR1 and CDR2 (germline): SGHRS, YFSETQ. The ends lost 0 bases at V and 6 bases at J; junction bases unmatched: 1.

This clonotype was observed many times. The chain carries TRBV7-2 and TRBJ2-7, with TRBD1 as a possible D gene (6 bases). Looked up from germline, CDR1 is SGHTA and CDR2 is FQGNSA. CDR3 size: 13 residues. Trimming stripped 5 bases from V and 5 bases from J, with 13 bases between. CDR3: CASSTGRGDEQYF. The CDR3 DNA sequence: TGTGCCAGCAGCACAGGCAGGGGTGACGAGCAGTACTTC.

This clonotype was observed a single time. J is TRBJ2-7 and V is TRBV10-3; D perhaps matches TRBD1 (6 bases). Germline CDR1 and CDR2: ENHRY and SYGVKD. The CDR3 is 14 residues long. V lost 4 bases and J 4 bases, leaving 14 bases between the germline ends. The CDR3 sequence is CAISVVGTSYEQYF. The CDR3 DNA sequence: TGTGCCATCAGTGTCGTCGGGACAAGTTACGAGCAGTACTTC.

This clonotype was observed at least ten times. The chain has TRBV15 and TRBJ2-7; no reliable D call. The V gene lost 3 bases and the J gene lost 4 bases, with 10 bases spanning the gap. The germline CDR1 and CDR2 sequences are LNHNV and YYDKDF (reference sequence). The CDR3 contains 13 residues. CDR3 residues: CATSRGMGYEQYF. The CDR3 nucleotides read TGTGCCACCAGCAGGGGCATGGGTTACGAGCAGTACTTC.

Comment on this clonotype: Relative to the germline gene, one junction end is altered; a read error may explain this. This chain joins TRBV7-2 and TRBJ2-7; the match to TRBD1 covers 8 bases. The CDR3 extends over 17 amino acids. Germline values: CDR1 SGHTA, CDR2 FQGNSA. CDR3 residues: CASRLYPRGQGFYEQYF. The CDR3 DNA is TGTGCCAGCCGCTTATATCCACGCGGACAGGGCTTCTACGAGCAGTACTTC.

This clonotype has just a few counts. The chain couples TRBV9 to TRBJ2-2; D call uncertain. V gave up 3 bases and J gave up 9 bases, with 12 bases separating them. The CDR3 is 13 residues long. Germline assignment: CDR1 SGDLS and CDR2 YYNGEE. CDR3 region: CASSGAGPRELFF. Here the CDR3 DNA reads TGTGCCAGCAGCGGTGCCGGGCCTAGGGAGCTGTTTTTT.

This clonotype was found many times. CDR3 region: CASRSDAGDQPQHF. As DNA, the CDR3 is TGCGCCAGCAGGTCCGATGCGGGGGATCAGCCCCAGCATTTT. The chain links TRBV23-1 to TRBJ1-5; a possible D gene is TRBD1 (5 bases). TRBV23-1 is noted as an ORF with a role that remains uncertain. The CDR3 runs 14 residues. The V and J ends lost 6 bases and 5 bases respectively, with 14 bases between them.

There are many counts of this clonotype. The rearrangement links TRBV12-3 or TRBV12-4 to TRBJ2-6; D not resolved. CDR3 length equals 14 residues. V was shortened by 5 bases and J by 2 bases, with 7 bases between the two germline ends. The CDR3 protein is CASSVDTGANVLTF. As DNA, the CDR3 is TGTGCCAGCAGTGTGGATACTGGGGCCAACGTCCTGACTTTC.

This clonotype appeared many times. V gene TRBV6-5 combines with J gene TRBJ2-6, with TRBD1 matching 8 bases. The CDR3 totals 17 residues. The germline V gene has CDR1 MNHEY and CDR2 SVGAGI. J lost 5 bases, V lost 5 bases, and 11 bases had no gene match. The CDR3 coding sequence is TGTGCCAGCAGTCCCGGGACAGGCACCCTTCGGGCCAACGTCCTGACTTTC. As protein: CASSPGTGTLRANVLTF.

Details on this clonotype: Given a much more abundant clone one base away, this may be a read error. In this CDR3 the conserved last residue, phenylalanine or tryptophan, is missing, so a read error is likely. This CDR3 reads CASSSIVGLGTEAFL. The CDR3 nucleotides read TGTGCCAGCAGCTCGATCGTGGGTTTGGGCACTGAAGCTTTCCTT. This chain connects TRBV7-6 to TRBJ1-1; D remains ambiguous. The CDR3 sequence is 15 residues long. Trimming shortened V by 4 bases and J by 4 bases, and 16 bases separated the two germline ends. Germline V gene data show CDR1 as SGHVS and CDR2 as FNYEAQ.